The following is a T cell receptor (beta chain) sequence with its context. Its antigen is not known. The PCR made use of 60 Vbeta and 13 Jbeta primers. Source study methods: A later analysis counted 80 million or so unique TCR beta chains, 9.5 million to 13 million shared. Here immunoSEQ multiplex PCR was the method, and the copy in TCRdb shows in-frame clones only, minus some. V and J calls and clone size come straight from that table; D and trimming were deduced from the DNA. The sample shows 93,000 or so clones, roughly 70% of them seen only once. This record comes from a study of cytomegalovirus exposure and HLA in healthy donors. Study details: A prior analysis found roughly 100 million unique TCR beta sequences from 170 million or so T cells. General study points: CMV serostatus stood as the only immune exposure information on hand. Many donors carried some public TCRs, although rarity characterized most TCR sequences.

The sequencing input was PBMCs. This clonotype originated in a woman aged 50 to 60 in good health and CMV-seronegative.

CDR3 DNA: TGTGCCAGCACGGAAACTAGCGGGGGCTACAATGAGCAGTTCTTC. Its translation is CASTETSGGYNEQFF. J is TRBJ2-1 and V is TRBV6-1; 11 bases are a match to TRBD2. Germline assignment: CDR1 MNHNS and CDR2 SASEGT. CDR3 length: 15 residues. With 7 bases clipped from V and 3 bases from J, the junction kept 5 bases outside the gene matches.